This record concerns one T cell receptor (beta chain) sequence. Its antigen is not known. This sample was included in a study of vaccination and CD4 T cells after COVID-19. Study summary: Investigators took post-vaccine samples a median 72 days after dose two, within a range of 14 to 241.

Stated treatment: roughly 10-day PBMC culture with coronavirus spike peptide pools or control peptides (ViraFEST assay). ViraFEST relied on peptide pools to expand antigen-specific T cells; the TCRs were sequenced afterward. Following culture for 10 days, CD4+ T cells were isolated by negative selection. Sequence data for DNA of cultured CD4+ T cells were generated by the Oncomine TCR Beta short-read assay. Using the QIAamp micro DNA kit, genomic DNA was extracted from the CD4+ T cells that had been cultured. TCRdb re-analysed the PCR reads in MiXCR, keeping a single row per CDR3 protein. The top ten clones hold about a sixth of a sample with about 20,000 distinct CDR3 sequences, 80% of them seen once. The sequences come from CD4+ T cells from blood, cultured in vitro, collected after SARS-CoV-2 vaccination. The receptor was isolated from a human donor who received a COVID-19 vaccine.

The CDR3 bases are TGTGCCAGTCGACAGGCGACGAACACCGGGGAGCTGTTTTTT. Protein: CASRQATNTGELFF. The V and J genes are TRBV6-1 and TRBJ2-2, with TRBD1 as a possible D gene (6 bases). The germline CDR1 and CDR2 sequences are MNHNS and SASEGT. The CDR3 is made up of 14 amino acids. Trimming cost V 9 bases and J 0 bases, with 11 bases left between them.